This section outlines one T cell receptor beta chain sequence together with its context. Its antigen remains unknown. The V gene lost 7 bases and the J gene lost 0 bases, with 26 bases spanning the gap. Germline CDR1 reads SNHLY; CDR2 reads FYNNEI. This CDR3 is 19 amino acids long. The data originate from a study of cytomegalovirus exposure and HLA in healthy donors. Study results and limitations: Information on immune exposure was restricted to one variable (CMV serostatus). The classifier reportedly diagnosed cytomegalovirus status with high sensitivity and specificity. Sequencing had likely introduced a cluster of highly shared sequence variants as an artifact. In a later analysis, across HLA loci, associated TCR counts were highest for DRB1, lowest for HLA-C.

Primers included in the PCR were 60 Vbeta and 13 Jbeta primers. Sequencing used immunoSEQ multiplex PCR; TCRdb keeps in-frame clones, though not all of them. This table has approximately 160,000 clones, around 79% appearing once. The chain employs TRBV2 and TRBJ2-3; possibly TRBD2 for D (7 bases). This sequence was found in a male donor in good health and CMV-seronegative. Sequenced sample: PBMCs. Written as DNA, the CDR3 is TGTGCCAGCAACTCCGCTAGGGGGGGTTTCGGCACTAGCACAGATACGCAGTATTTT. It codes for CASNSARGGFGTSTDTQYF. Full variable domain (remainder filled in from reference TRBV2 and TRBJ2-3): EPEVTQTPSHQVTQMGQEVILRCVPISNHLYFYWYRQILGQKVEFLVSFYNNEISEKSEIFDDQFSVERPDGSNFTLKIRSTKLEDSAMYFCASNSARGGFGTSTDTQYFGPGTRLTVL.